This T cell receptor beta chain was recovered during a study of resident and recirculating memory T cells in vitiligo. At the level of the study: The samples were homogenized without cell sorting before genomic DNA extraction.

CDR1 SGHAT and CDR2 FQDESV come from the germline V gene (reference sequence). V lost 8 bases and J lost 6, with 10 bases in between. The CDR3 runs to 12 residues. The protocol was immunoSEQ multiplex PCR, while the TCRdb copy is restricted to in-frame clones and leaves out a portion. Here the sample spans 60,000 to 80,000 clones, 80% to 95% being singletons. Stable vitiligo meant no lesion change over the previous 6 months. Confetti depigmentation, marking active vitiligo, was absent in these patients. The sequencing input was blood. The V gene is TRBV11-1, the J gene TRBJ2-2; perhaps TRBD2 as D (5 bases). This receptor was identified in a male donor with vitiligo. CDR3 nucleotide sequence: TGTGCCAGCGGACTGAGGCCCGGGGAGCTGTTTTTT. Translating gives CASGLRPGELFF. The full variable domain, in which reference TRBV11-1 and TRBJ2-2 provide the parts outside the CDR3, is EAEVAQSPRYKITEKSQAVAFWCDPISGHATLYWYRQILGQGPELLVQFQDESVVDDSQLPKDRFSAERLKGVDSTLKIQPAELGDSAMYLCASGLRPGELFFGEGSRLTVL.